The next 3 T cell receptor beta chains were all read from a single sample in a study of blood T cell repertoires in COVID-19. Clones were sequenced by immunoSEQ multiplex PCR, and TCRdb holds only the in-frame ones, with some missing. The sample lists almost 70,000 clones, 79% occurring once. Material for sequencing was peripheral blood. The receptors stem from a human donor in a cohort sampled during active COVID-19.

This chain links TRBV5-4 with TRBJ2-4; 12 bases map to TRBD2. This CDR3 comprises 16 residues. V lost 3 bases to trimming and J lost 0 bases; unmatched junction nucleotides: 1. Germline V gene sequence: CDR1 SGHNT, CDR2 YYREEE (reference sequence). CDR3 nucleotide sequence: TGTGCCAGCAGCTCTAGCGGGAGGGTAGCCAAAAACATTCAGTACTTC. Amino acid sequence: CASSSSGRVAKNIQYF.

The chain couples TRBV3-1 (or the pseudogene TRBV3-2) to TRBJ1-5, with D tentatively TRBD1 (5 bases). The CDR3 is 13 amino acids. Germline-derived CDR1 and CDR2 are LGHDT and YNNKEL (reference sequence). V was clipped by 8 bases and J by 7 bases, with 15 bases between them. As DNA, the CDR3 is TGTGCCAGCCAGGGAGGGGAAGGACAGCCCCAGCATTTT. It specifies CASQGGEGQPQHF.

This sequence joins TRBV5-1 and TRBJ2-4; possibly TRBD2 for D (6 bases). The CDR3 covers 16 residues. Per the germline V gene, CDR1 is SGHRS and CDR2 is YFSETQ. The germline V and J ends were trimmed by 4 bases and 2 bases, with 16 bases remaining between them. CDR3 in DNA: TGCGCCAGCAGCCCGACGGGAGAGGCGTCCAAAAACATTCAGTACTTC. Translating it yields CASSPTGEASKNIQYF.